One sample yielded the 31 T cell receptor beta chains listed below, sequenced in a study of T cell repertoires in cytomegalovirus infection. One entry per CDR3 protein, called by TCRdb with MiXCR from the reads. Of around 750,000 distinct CDR3 sequences in the sample, less than 35% were seen once. No cognate antigen is known for these TCRs. Sequencing was performed on cultured CD8+ T cells from PBMCs, taken from culture after CMV antigen stimulation. The receptors shown here come from a human donor in good health (CMV status not recorded). Some clones in this sample may be carry-over from other donors' samples.

This clonotype was recorded at least ten times. The chain joins TRBV27 to TRBJ1-6; D is perhaps TRBD1 (5 bases). The V and J ends lost 4 bases and 10 bases respectively, with 23 bases between them. The CDR3 is 17 amino acids. Per the germline V gene, CDR1 is MNHEY and CDR2 is SMNVEV (reference sequence). CDR3 protein: CASSSYRLGGVRSPLHF. CDR3 sequence (DNA): TGTGCCAGCAGTTCTTACCGTCTCGGGGGAGTAAGATCACCCCTCCACTTT.

The chain combines TRBV9 with TRBJ1-2, with D maybe TRBD1 (6 bases). CDR1 is SGDLS, CDR2 YYNGEE, per germline. Trimming shortened V by 0 bases and J by 8 bases, and 14 bases separated the two germline ends. The CDR3 has 14 amino acids. This CDR3 reads CASSVVGGGKGYTF. For the CDR3, the DNA is TGTGCCAGCAGCGTAGTTGGTGGGGGCAAGGGCTACACCTTC. Using reference TRBV9 and TRBJ1-2 for the parts outside the CDR3, the full variable domain is DSGVTQTPKHLITATGQRVTLRCSPRSGDLSVYWYQQSLDQGLQFLIQYYNGEERAKGNILERFSAQQFPDLHSELNLSSLELGDSALYFCASSVVGGGKGYTFGSGTRLTVV.

The chain employs TRBV28 and TRBJ2-7; possible D gene TRBD2, 5 bases. Germline assignment: CDR1 MDHEN and CDR2 SYDVKM. With 10 bases removed from V and 3 bases from J, the gap between germline ends came to 10 bases. The CDR3 runs to 11 residues. CDR3 in DNA: TGTGCCACCTCCGGGATCTACGAGCAGTACGTC. Amino acids: CATSGIYEQYV.

This clonotype showed up just a few times. V usage is TRBV11-3 and J usage is TRBJ2-7; tentatively, D is TRBD2 (5 bases). The CDR3 is made up of 14 amino acids. Trimming shortened V by 5 bases and J by 6 bases, and 17 bases separated the two germline ends. Per germline, CDR1 SGHNT and CDR2 YENEEA. CDR3 protein: CASSRTANLGEQYF. The CDR3 nucleotides are TGTGCCAGCAGCCGGACTGCCAACCTGGGCGAGCAGTACTTC.

The V and J genes are TRBV27 and TRBJ2-3; no reliable D call. CDR1 and CDR2 (germline): MNHEY, SMNVEV (reference sequence). Trimming removed 2 bases at V and 10 bases at J, with 10 bases between. The CDR3 is 12 amino acids. The CDR3 reads CASSLTSEPQYF. CDR3 coding DNA: TGTGCCAGCAGTTTAACCTCCGAACCGCAGTATTTT.

The chain carries TRBV19 and TRBJ2-2, with D possibly being TRBD1 or TRBD2 (5 bases each). CDR1 is LNHDA, CDR2 SQIVND, per germline (reference sequence). Trimming pared 5 bases from V and 3 bases from J, leaving 22 bases between. The CDR3 extends over 18 amino acids. The CDR3 sequence: CASSSHNRIGADTGELFF. CDR3 in DNA: TGTGCCAGTAGTTCCCACAACAGGATCGGGGCGGACACCGGGGAGCTGTTTTTT.

In its sample, this clonotype was seen a few times. The CDR3 DNA sequence: TGTGCCAGCAGTTACGCAGCGTCGGACTACGAGCAGTACGTC. It yields the protein CASSYAASDYEQYV. V gene TRBV6-2 or TRBV6-3 combines with J gene TRBJ2-7; no reliable D call. The CDR3 runs 14 residues. The V end lost 2 bases, the J end lost 3 bases, and 11 bases lay between the germline ends. Germline CDR1 reads MNHEY; CDR2 reads SVGEGT.

This clonotype was seen at least ten times. The CDR3 bases are TGTGCCAGCAGCTTAAGCCCAGCGGGGGGACAAGAGACCCAGTACTTC. The encoded protein is CASSLSPAGGQETQYF. The genes are TRBV7-6 and TRBJ2-5; 9 bases map to TRBD2. CDR3 length equals 16 residues. Per germline, CDR1 SGHVS and CDR2 FNYEAQ. J lost 2 bases, V lost 2 bases, and 6 bases had no gene match.

Many counts were recorded for this clonotype. The chain couples TRBV19 to TRBJ2-7; perhaps TRBD2 as D (6 bases). Germline CDR1 is LNHDA and CDR2 is SQIVND (reference sequence). V lost 7 bases and J lost 3, with 16 bases in between. The CDR3 extends over 14 amino acids. The CDR3 here is CASIYGTSFYEQYV. The DNA for the CDR3 is TGTGCCAGTATCTATGGGACTTCCTTCTACGAGCAGTACGTC.

There are a few counts of this clonotype. The chain links TRBV20-1 to TRBJ1-4; unclear D gene. Germline V gene data show CDR1 as DFQATT and CDR2 as SNEGSKA (reference sequence). The CDR3 contains 14 residues. With 4 bases removed from V and 7 bases from J, the gap between germline ends came to 16 bases. CDR3 amino acids: CSAIHPGKAEKLFF. The CDR3 DNA sequence: TGCAGTGCTATTCACCCCGGGAAGGCTGAAAAACTGTTTTTT.

The chain couples TRBV18 to TRBJ1-4, with D perhaps matching TRBD1 (5 bases). The CDR3 contains 18 residues. V lost 1 base, J lost 6 bases, and 21 bases lay in between. The germline CDR1 and CDR2 sequences are KGHSH and LQKENI. The DNA for the CDR3 is TGTGCCAGCTCACCACGGCCAGTTCCAAGGGTGGGACATGAAAAACTGTTTTTT. Residues: CASSPRPVPRVGHEKLFF.

This chain links TRBV2 with TRBJ2-3, with D hard to call. CDR1 and CDR2 (germline): SNHLY, FYNNEI. V was shortened by 5 bases and J by 0 bases, with 18 bases between the two germline ends. This CDR3 region has 17 residues. The CDR3 coding sequence is TGTGCCAGCAGTTCAATCACCGGAGACCCTAGCACAGATACGCAGTATTTT. Amino acids: CASSSITGDPSTDTQYF.

This clonotype appeared a few times. The chain employs TRBV9 and TRBJ2-1; 8 nucleotides align to TRBD2. J gave up 0 bases and V 3 bases, and 11 bases lay outside the gene matches. This CDR3 comprises 18 residues. Germline CDR1 reads SGDLS; CDR2 reads YYNGEE. The CDR3 DNA reads TGTGCCAGCAGCGGGGTTAGCGGGGACTGGAGCTCCTACAATGAGCAGTTCTTC. Amino acid sequence: CASSGVSGDWSSYNEQFF.

This CDR3 is CASSPIRADTQYF. In DNA, the CDR3 is TGTGCCAGCAGCCCCATCCGAGCAGATACGCAGTATTTT. The chain carries TRBV9 and TRBJ2-3; D not resolved. V gave up 4 bases and J gave up 4 bases, with 10 bases separating them. The length of the CDR3 is 13 residues. Germline V gene lookup returns CDR1 SGDLS and CDR2 YYNGEE.

The chain couples TRBV19 to TRBJ1-1; possibly TRBD1 for D (5 bases). V gave up 6 bases and J gave up 1 base, with 9 bases separating them. This CDR3 contains 13 residues. Germline V lookup: CDR1 LNHDA, CDR2 SQIVND (reference sequence). The CDR3 region has the DNA TGTGCCAGTAGAGCAGGGTGGAACACTGAAGCTTTCTTT. Encoded protein: CASRAGWNTEAFF. The entire variable domain, with the rest obtained from reference TRBV19 and TRBJ1-1, is as follows: DGGITQSPKYLFRKEGQNVTLSCEQNLNHDAMYWYRQDPGQGLRLIYYSQIVNDFQKGDIAEGYSVSREKKESFPLTVTSAQKNPTAFYLCASRAGWNTEAFFGQGTRLTVV.

The sample holds many counts of this clonotype. J is TRBJ1-3 and V is TRBV7-8, with D perhaps matching TRBD1 (6 bases). Germline loops: CDR1 SGHVS, CDR2 FQNEAQ. The CDR3 totals 17 residues. With 2 bases removed from V and 0 bases from J, the gap between germline ends came to 14 bases. CDR3: CASSLNPGANSGNTIYF. The CDR3 region has the DNA TGTGCCAGCAGCTTAAACCCAGGGGCGAACTCTGGAAACACCATATATTTT.

Written as DNA, the CDR3 is TGTGCCAGCAGCTTTGAACGCGGGGGGGGAGAGACCCAGTACTTC. Amino acid sequence: CASSFERGGGETQYF. V usage is TRBV7-6 and J usage is TRBJ2-5, with 9 bases matching TRBD2. The CDR3 sequence is 15 residues long. J lost 4 bases, V lost 3 bases, and 6 bases had no gene match. From germline, CDR1 is SGHVS and CDR2 FNYEAQ. Full variable domain (missing parts from reference TRBV7-6 and TRBJ2-5): GAGVSQSPRYKVTKRGQDVALRCDPISGHVSLYWYRQALGQGPEFLTYFNYEAQQDKSGLPNDRFSAERPEGSISTLTIQRTEQRDSAMYRCASSFERGGGETQYFGPGTRLLVL.

The chain has TRBV6-6 and TRBJ1-5; a weak D match, TRBD1 (6 bases). Germline V CDR1 and CDR2: MNHNY, SVGAGI (reference sequence). The CDR3 sequence is 14 residues long. Trimming cost V 4 bases and J 6 bases, with 13 bases left between them. The CDR3 protein is CASSWQGPAQPQHF. CDR3 DNA: TGTGCCAGCAGTTGGCAGGGGCCCGCTCAGCCCCAGCATTTT.

In its sample, this clonotype was seen a few times. V and J are TRBV6-1 and TRBJ2-3; D is unclear. The CDR3 runs 15 residues. CDR1 MNHNS and CDR2 SASEGT come from the germline V gene. V lost 0 bases to trimming and J lost 4 bases, with 11 bases between them. Written as DNA, the CDR3 is TGTGCCAGCAGTGAAGCACAAGGAATGGCAGATACGCAGTATTTT. It codes for CASSEAQGMADTQYF.

V is TRBV11-2 and J is TRBJ2-1, with a possible D match to TRBD1 (5 bases). CDR3 size: 13 residues. With 5 bases removed from V and 7 bases from J, the gap between germline ends came to 12 bases. Germline CDR1 and CDR2: SGHAT and FQNNGV. The CDR3 region is CASSPTEHNEQFF. The CDR3 region has the DNA TGTGCCAGCAGCCCGACAGAGCATAATGAGCAGTTCTTC.

This sequence joins TRBV2 and TRBJ1-1, with D unresolved. CDR1 is SNHLY, CDR2 FYNNEI, per germline. Trimming cost V 2 bases and J 3 bases, with 13 bases left between them. This CDR3 is built from 15 residues. CDR3 bases: TGTGCCAGCAGTGAATTTCTGGCCCTGGACACTGAAGCTTTCTTT. This translates into CASSEFLALDTEAFF.

The table lists this clonotype with a few counts. V gene TRBV7-9 combines with J gene TRBJ2-6, with D uncertain. The germline V and J ends were trimmed by 6 bases and 0 bases, with 15 bases remaining between them. CDR3 length: 17 amino acids. Germline V CDR1 and CDR2: SEHNR, FQNEAQ (reference sequence). The CDR3 nucleotides read TGTGCCAGCAGTCCAGTTGATGTTCCCTCTGGGGCCAACGTCCTGACTTTC. It translates to CASSPVDVPSGANVLTF.

This clonotype has a handful of counts. J is TRBJ1-2 and V is TRBV4-1; D not certain. Germline loops: CDR1 MGHRA, CDR2 YSYEKL. Trimming left V 0 bases short and J 0 bases short, with 5 bases between. The CDR3 runs 14 residues. CDR3 amino acids: CASSQEMSNYGYTF. The CDR3, as DNA: TGCGCCAGCAGCCAAGAGATGTCTAACTATGGCTACACCTTC.

This clonotype was detected only once. The rearrangement uses TRBV4-3 and TRBJ1-1; D gene ambiguous. Looked up from germline, CDR1 is LGHNA and CDR2 is YSLEER. Trimming shortened V by 1 base and J by 6 bases, and 9 bases separated the two germline ends. CDR3 size: 13 residues. CDR3 protein: CASSQGGKAEAFF. The CDR3 DNA is TGCGCCAGCAGCCAAGGTGGCAAAGCTGAAGCTTTCTTT.

CDR3 loop: CAISELSGDKQETQYF. DNA of the CDR3: TGTGCCATCAGTGAGTTAAGCGGGGATAAACAAGAGACCCAGTACTTC. The chain couples TRBV10-3 to TRBJ2-5, with 7 bases matching TRBD2. This CDR3 is built from 16 residues. Looked up from germline, CDR1 is ENHRY and CDR2 is SYGVKD. Unmatched junction bases numbered 7, after V lost 1 base and J lost 2 bases.

V gene TRBV11-3 combines with J gene TRBJ2-7; D is possibly TRBD2 (5 bases). The CDR3 length is 13 residues. Germline CDR1 is SGHNT and CDR2 is YENEEA. The V and J ends lost 5 bases and 2 bases respectively, with 10 bases between them. The DNA of the CDR3 is TGTGCCAGCAGCCACGGAGGAACCTACGAGCAGTACTTC. It specifies CASSHGGTYEQYF.

The chain joins TRBV7-9 to TRBJ2-6; D unclear. The V gene lost 5 bases and the J gene lost 0 bases, with 8 bases spanning the gap. Germline V gene lookup returns CDR1 SEHNR and CDR2 FQNEAQ (reference sequence). The CDR3 length is 15 residues. This chain's CDR3 is CASSPEYSGANVLTF. For the CDR3, the DNA is TGTGCCAGCAGCCCCGAATACTCTGGGGCCAACGTCCTGACTTTC.

This clonotype was seen only a few times. The chain joins TRBV12-3 or TRBV12-4 to TRBJ1-1; D not resolved. V lost 3 bases and J lost 3, with 14 bases in between. This CDR3 is built from 15 residues. CDR3 amino acids: CASSFPLAVDTEAFF. The CDR3 DNA reads TGTGCCAGCAGTTTCCCCCTGGCCGTGGACACTGAAGCTTTCTTT.

This clonotype was found many times. A junction boundary mismatches the germline segment, possibly from a read error. This chain uses TRBV27 with TRBJ1-1; no firm D call. In germline, CDR1 is MNHEY, CDR2 SMNVEV (reference sequence). The length of the CDR3 is 14 residues. CDR3 in amino acids: CASSLSGLNTEAFF. CDR3 in DNA: TGTGCCAGCAGCTTATCAGGACTGAACACTGAAGCTTTCTTT.

The genes are TRBV7-6 and TRBJ1-1, with D perhaps TRBD1 (5 bases). The V end was cut by 7 bases, the J end by 4 bases, with 25 bases between. This CDR3 is built from 17 residues. From germline, CDR1 is SGHVS and CDR2 FNYEAQ. CDR3 DNA sequence: TGTGCCAGCACCTCCTCGGGGGGTGCCCTAAATCCCACTGAAGCTTTCTTT. Residues: CASTSSGGALNPTEAFF.

Notes on this clonotype: The CDR3 does not end in the conserved phenylalanine or tryptophan, so this is likely a read error. The rearrangement joins TRBV6-4 to TRBJ2-1; D is possibly TRBD1 (5 bases). Between the trimmed V and J ends, which lost 6 bases and 1 base, there was a span of 19 bases. Germline values: CDR1 MRHNA, CDR2 SNTAGT. There are 17 residues in the CDR3. The CDR3 sequence is CASSPRDSGSSYNEQFS. CDR3 DNA: TGTGCCAGCAGCCCTCGCGACAGTGGATCATCCTACAATGAGCAGTTCTCC.